The sequence of this TCR beta chain was determined in a study of Ad26.COV2.S vaccination and SARS-CoV-2 variants. Assay used: immunoSEQ multiplex PCR; TCRdb lists only in-frame clones, some missing. Altogether a few hundred thousand clones are present, around nine tenths being singletons, with the ten largest covering 3.5% to 4%. V was clipped by 7 bases and J by 7 bases; unmatched bases: 9. Germline V gives CDR1 KGHDR, CDR2 SFDVKD. The CDR3 covers 14 residues. Treatment denoted: around 19 received Ad26.COV2.S at low or high dose, single or two shots; roughly five received placebo; per-sample allocation not given. Vaccine and placebo recipients were sampled on day 63 after the first injection.

The V call is TRBV24-1, the J call TRBJ1-5; 7 bases match TRBD1. Sequencing was performed on peripheral blood, taken in a trial of Ad26.COV2.S vaccine versus placebo. The TCR comes from a person aged 18-65 years who received the Ad26.COV2.S COVID-19 vaccine or a placebo. The CDR3 DNA sequence: TGTGCCACCAGAAAAACAGGGGAGGGACAGCCCCAGCATTTT. Residues: CATRKTGEGQPQHF.